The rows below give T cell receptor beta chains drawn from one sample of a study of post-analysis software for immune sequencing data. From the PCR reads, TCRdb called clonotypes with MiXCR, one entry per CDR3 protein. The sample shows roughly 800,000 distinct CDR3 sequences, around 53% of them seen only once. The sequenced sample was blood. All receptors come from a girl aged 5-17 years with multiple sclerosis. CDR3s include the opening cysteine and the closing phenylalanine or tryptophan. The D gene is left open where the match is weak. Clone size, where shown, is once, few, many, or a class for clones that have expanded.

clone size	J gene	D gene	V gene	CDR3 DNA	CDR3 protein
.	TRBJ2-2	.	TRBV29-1	TGCAGCGGTTTGAACGGGGAGCTGTTTTTT	CSGLNGELFF
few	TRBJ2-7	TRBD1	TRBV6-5	TGTGCCAGCAAGACAGGCGGGACAGGGGATTCCTACGAGCAGTACTTC	CASKTGGTGDSYEQYF
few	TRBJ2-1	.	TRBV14	TGTGCCAGCAGCCCCCTCCCCGGGCAGGGAGGTAATGAGCAGTTCTTC	CASSPLPGQGGNEQFF
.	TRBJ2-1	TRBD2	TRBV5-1	TGCGCCAGCAGCTTGGGGCTTAGCGGGACTTACAATGAGCAGTTCTTC	CASSLGLSGTYNEQFF
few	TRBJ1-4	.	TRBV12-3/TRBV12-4	TGTGCCAGCAGTTTCCCCGCGACAGGCGCAACTAATGAAAAACTGTTTTTT	CASSFPATGATNEKLFF
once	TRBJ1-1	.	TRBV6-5	TGTGCCAGCAGCCCGGCGGTGGTGGGGCAGGGCACTGAAGCTTTCTTT	CASSPAVVGQGTEAFF
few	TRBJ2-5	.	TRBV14	TGTGCCAGCAGCCAAGTCCAACAGCCCGGCCAAGAGACCCAGTACTTC	CASSQVQQPGQETQYF
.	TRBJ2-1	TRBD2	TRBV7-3	TGTGCCAGCAGCCCTCAGGGCTGGGCGGGAGATGGTAATGAGCAGTTCTTC	CASSPQGWAGDGNEQFF
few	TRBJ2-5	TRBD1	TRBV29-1	TGCAGCGTTGAATTCGGCCCGGGACAGGGTAAAACAGAGACCCAGTACTTC	CSVEFGPGQGKTETQYF
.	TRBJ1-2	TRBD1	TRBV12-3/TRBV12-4	TGTGCCAGCAGTAGGACAGGGCCTGACTATGGCTACACCTTC	CASSRTGPDYGYTF
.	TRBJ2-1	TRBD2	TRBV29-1	TGCAGCGTAGACGGCGGGAGTTACGACAATGAGCAGTTCTTC	CSVDGGSYDNEQFF